This TCR beta chain emerged from a study of T cells after yellow fever vaccination. Study observations and caveats: Some clonotypes were seen in both the CD4 and the CD8 compartments. These made up a small share and likely arose from convergent recombination. Secondary responses were weaker yet peaked faster, day 5 versus 15. FACS-sorted repertoires might harbor abundant contaminating clonotypes from the bulk population. The booster saw the reappearance of most primary-vaccination clones (about 95% CD4, 70% to 90% CD8).

This clonotype was detected many times. The antigen remains undetermined. Using its own MiXCR run on the 5' RACE reads, TCRdb lists one record per CDR3 protein. The sample lists under 70,000 distinct CDR3 sequences, about 6.6% occurring once. Germline V CDR1 and CDR2: ENHRY, SYGVKD. V shed 9 bases, J shed 2 bases, and the junction held 5 bases outside the gene matches. The CDR3 is made up of 14 amino acids. The TCR sequence derives from a man younger than 35 who received the YFV17D yellow fever vaccine. Sequencing was performed on CD8+ T cells sorted from PBMCs, taken on the day of the first yellow fever vaccination. The chain couples TRBV10-3 to TRBJ2-3; 10 nucleotides align to TRBD2. The CDR3 DNA follows: TGTGCCATAGCAAGCGGGGGGGACACAGATACGCAGTATTTT. This translates into CAIASGGDTDTQYF.